These 32 T cell receptor beta chains were all obtained from the same sample, sequenced in a study of T cell clones after liver transplantation. Clones were sequenced by immunoSEQ multiplex PCR, and TCRdb holds only the in-frame ones, with some missing. Among just over 60,000 clones listed, about 64% were seen once. The starting material was CD4+ T cells from blood, obtained before liver transplant. Receptors originate from a human donor who received a liver transplant.

The CDR3 coding sequence is TGTGCCAGCAGCTTAACGAGGGAGGAGTCCTACGAGCAGTACTTC. This gives the protein CASSLTREESYEQYF. The gene calls are TRBV7-8 and TRBJ2-7; D is possibly TRBD2 (6 bases). The ends were cut back, 2 bases at V and 1 base at J, with 12 bases in the middle. Per germline, CDR1 SGHVS and CDR2 FQNEAQ. The CDR3 loop spans 15 amino acids.

The chain uses TRBV5-6 and TRBJ1-1; D is perhaps TRBD1 (5 bases). The CDR3 sequence is 15 residues long. The V gene's germline CDR1 is SGHDT and CDR2 YYEEEE. V shed 1 base and J shed 3 bases, with 13 bases lying between them. CDR3 bases: TGTGCCAGCAGCTTGAGTGCGGGGCCGGACACTGAAGCTTTCTTT. As protein: CASSLSAGPDTEAFF.

The V call is TRBV11-2, the J call TRBJ2-1; TRBD2 matches at 12 bases. V lost 4 bases and J lost 4; bases outside the gene matches: 2. The CDR3 is 15 amino acids. Germline lookup yields CDR1 SGHAT and CDR2 FQNNGV. For the CDR3, the DNA is TGTGCCAGCAGCTCGGGACTAGCGGGTTACAATGAGCAGTTCTTC. It codes for CASSSGLAGYNEQFF.

Here the CDR3 reads CASSPRHPVLYGYTF. CDR3 sequence (DNA): TGTGCCAGTAGTCCGCGACACCCGGTCCTCTATGGCTACACCTTC. V usage is TRBV19 and J usage is TRBJ1-2, with D unclear. Between the trimmed V and J ends, which lost 5 bases and 4 bases, there was a span of 17 bases. The CDR3 is made up of 15 amino acids. Germline V CDR1 and CDR2: LNHDA, SQIVND (reference sequence). Full variable domain (outside the CDR3, taken from reference TRBV19 and TRBJ1-2): DGGITQSPKYLFRKEGQNVTLSCEQNLNHDAMYWYRQDPGQGLRLIYYSQIVNDFQKGDIAEGYSVSREKKESFPLTVTSAQKNPTAFYLCASSPRHPVLYGYTFGSGTRLTVV.

The genes are TRBV14 and TRBJ2-1, with 9 bases lining up with TRBD1. This CDR3 is 16 amino acids long. Germline CDR1 SGHDN, CDR2 FVKESK. The V gene end was trimmed by 2 bases and the J gene end by 6 bases; junction bases not matched to a gene: 8. In DNA, the CDR3 is TGTGCCAGCAGCCAAAACAGGGGGCTAAGGGCCAATGAGCAGTTCTTC. It is translated as CASSQNRGLRANEQFF. Drawing the rest from reference TRBV14 and TRBJ2-1, the complete variable domain is EAGVTQFPSHSVIEKGQTVTLRCDPISGHDNLYWYRRVMGKEIKFLLHFVKESKQDESGMPNNRFLAERTGGTYSTLKVQPAELEDSGVYFCASSQNRGLRANEQFFGPGTRLTVL.

The chain uses TRBV5-1 and TRBJ2-4; 8 bases fit TRBD2. The CDR3 loop spans 15 amino acids. The trim removed 3 bases at V and 6 bases at J, leaving 8 bases unmatched. Germline CDR1 reads SGHRS; CDR2 reads YFSETQ. In DNA, the CDR3 is TGCGCCAGCAGCTCTTCGGGGGGGGATTTAAACATTCAGTACTTC. It translates to CASSSSGGDLNIQYF. The variable domain in full, with the rest retrieved from reference TRBV5-1 and TRBJ2-4, is KAGVTQTPRYLIKTRGQQVTLSCSPISGHRSVSWYQQTPGQGLQFLFEYFSETQRNKGNFPGRFSGRQFSNSRSEMNVSTLELGDSALYLCASSSSGGDLNIQYFGAGTRLSVL.

The rearrangement uses TRBV28 and TRBJ2-7; maybe TRBD2 (5 bases). The CDR3 is made up of 14 amino acids. The V gene's germline CDR1 is MDHEN and CDR2 SYDVKM. V was clipped by 10 bases and J by 4 bases, with 20 bases between them. The CDR3, as DNA: TGTGCCACGGCACTCATGAGGGTCGGGTACGAGCAGTACTTC. Its translation: CATALMRVGYEQYF.

The chain uses TRBV11-2 and TRBJ1-1; the D gene is possibly TRBD1 (5 bases). CDR1 is SGHAT, CDR2 FQNNGV, per germline. The CDR3 covers 15 residues. V lost 6 bases and J lost 2, with 16 bases in between. CDR3 nucleotides: TGTGCCAGCAGATCACTCAGGGAAGTAAACACTGAAGCTTTCTTT. This translates into CASRSLREVNTEAFF.

The chain uses TRBV29-1 and TRBJ2-7; 12 nucleotides line up with TRBD2. This CDR3 spans 14 amino acids. Germline values: CDR1 SQVTM, CDR2 ANQGSEA. The junction had 5 bases not matched to a gene; V was cut back by 4 bases and J by 4 bases. The CDR3 DNA reads TGCAGCGTTGTGGCTAGCGGGGGGGCGTACGAGCAGTACTTC. Encoded protein: CSVVASGGAYEQYF.

The chain carries TRBV18 and TRBJ1-3, with no clear D. The length of the CDR3 is 15 residues. Germline V gene sequence: CDR1 KGHSH, CDR2 LQKENI. Trimming removed 6 bases at V and 4 bases at J, with 16 bases between. CDR3: CASSQTPAGGNTIYF. CDR3 sequence (DNA): TGTGCCAGCTCTCAGACCCCCGCGGGGGGAAACACCATATATTTT.

The CDR3 DNA reads as TGCAGTGCTAAGACAGTCGGGGAGCTGTTTTTT. Translating gives CSAKTVGELFF. The V gene is TRBV20-1, the J gene TRBJ2-2, with D possibly TRBD1 on 5 matching bases. CDR1 DFQATT and CDR2 SNEGSKA come from the germline V gene (reference sequence). The CDR3 runs 11 residues. Trimming left V 4 bases short and J 7 bases short, with 7 bases between.

V gene TRBV11-2 combines with J gene TRBJ2-1, with 11 bases identical to TRBD2. The V segment lost 0 bases and the J segment 2 bases; nucleotides outside the gene matches: 0. The CDR3 spans 16 residues. Germline CDR1 SGHAT, CDR2 FQNNGV. CDR3: CASSLDSGGAYNEQFF. The CDR3 nucleotides read TGTGCCAGCAGCTTAGATAGCGGGGGGGCCTACAATGAGCAGTTCTTC.

V and J are TRBV4-1 and TRBJ1-6; D is unresolved. From germline, CDR1 is MGHRA and CDR2 YSYEKL. The CDR3 covers 17 residues. V lost 0 bases, J lost 7 bases, and 16 bases lay in between. CDR3 in amino acids: CASSQEKAGYENSPLHF. CDR3 bases: TGCGCCAGCAGCCAAGAAAAGGCGGGGTACGAGAATTCACCCCTCCACTTT.

J is TRBJ2-7 and V is TRBV27; 9 positions agree with TRBD1. CDR3 size: 14 residues. Germline V gives CDR1 MNHEY, CDR2 SMNVEV (reference sequence). V shed 5 bases and J 5 bases; nucleotides not matched to a gene: 7. The CDR3 coding sequence is TGTGCCAGCAGTAGACAGGGGGATACGGACGAGCAGTACTTC. Amino acids: CASSRQGDTDEQYF.

The gene calls are TRBV5-1 and TRBJ2-7; D is perhaps TRBD1 (5 bases). Per germline, CDR1 SGHRS and CDR2 YFSETQ. The length of the CDR3 is 13 residues. Trimming took 2 bases from V and 5 from J, leaving 11 bases between them. CDR3 sequence (DNA): TGCGCCAGCAGCTTAGGGGTTACGAACGAGCAGTACTTC. Translation gives CASSLGVTNEQYF.

To note about this clone: At one end, the junction sequence differs from germline, possibly due to a read error. The chain joins TRBV19 to TRBJ2-7; the D is unclear. This CDR3 is built from 15 residues. Germline V lookup: CDR1 LNHDA, CDR2 SQIVND (reference sequence). In nucleotides, the CDR3 is TGTGCCAGTAGTCGCAGGCCCTCCACCTCCGACGAGCAGTACTTC. Translating it yields CASSRRPSTSDEQYF.

The chain carries TRBV11-3 and TRBJ2-3, with D maybe TRBD1 (5 bases). This CDR3 has 13 amino acids. Germline CDR1 reads SGHNT; CDR2 reads YENEEA. V lost 5 bases and J 4 bases, leaving 10 bases between the germline ends. CDR3 residues: CASSQRGPDTQYF. CDR3 in DNA: TGTGCCAGCAGCCAAAGGGGCCCAGATACGCAGTATTTT.

This chain connects TRBV5-8 to TRBJ1-6; D is ambiguous. The CDR3 is 13 amino acids. CDR1 and CDR2 (germline): SGHTS, YDEGEE. V was cut by 4 bases and J by 14 bases, with 16 bases left in between. The DNA for the CDR3 is TGTGCCAGCAGCCCCGGGTGGCTTTCCACCCTCCACTTT. Its protein product is CASSPGWLSTLHF.

The rearrangement joins TRBV2 to TRBJ2-3; TRBD2 aligns across 10 bases. The CDR3 has 16 residues. Trimming cost V 8 bases and J 3 bases; bases outside gene matches: 11. The germline gives CDR1 SNHLY, CDR2 FYNNEI. This CDR3 reads CASSFRASGGTDTQYF. As DNA, the CDR3 is TGTGCCAGCTCCTTCCGTGCTAGCGGGGGAACAGATACGCAGTATTTT. The full variable domain, its missing parts supplied by reference TRBV2 and TRBJ2-3, is EPEVTQTPSHQVTQMGQEVILRCVPISNHLYFYWYRQILGQKVEFLVSFYNNEISEKSEIFDDQFSVERPDGSNFTLKIRSTKLEDSAMYFCASSFRASGGTDTQYFGPGTRLTVL.

Here the CDR3 reads CASTWDSGSNQPQHF. CDR3 sequence (DNA): TGTGCCAGCACCTGGGACAGCGGTAGCAATCAGCCCCAGCATTTT. The rearrangement uses TRBV6-1 and TRBJ1-5; 7 bases align to TRBD1. Germline V gene sequence: CDR1 MNHNS, CDR2 SASEGT. The CDR3 is 15 amino acids. J lost 0 bases, V lost 7 bases, and 6 bases had no gene match.

This chain uses TRBV5-6 with TRBJ1-1, with D maybe TRBD1 (5 bases). The V end was cut by 3 bases, the J end by 2 bases, with 17 bases between. This CDR3 has 16 amino acids. Per the germline V gene, CDR1 is SGHDT and CDR2 is YYEEEE. CDR3 amino acids: CASSSGLGELNTEAFF. The CDR3 bases are TGTGCCAGCAGCTCGGGACTCGGGGAATTAAACACTGAAGCTTTCTTT.

J is TRBJ1-4 and V is TRBV2; maybe TRBD1 (6 bases). In germline, CDR1 is SNHLY, CDR2 FYNNEI. V was pared by 5 bases and J by 1 base, with 11 bases between. The CDR3 consists of 15 residues. CDR3 sequence reads: CASSSGRGTNEKLFF. The DNA of the CDR3 is TGTGCCAGCAGTAGCGGCAGGGGAACTAATGAAAAACTGTTTTTT.

V is TRBV5-1 and J is TRBJ1-1; maybe TRBD1 (5 bases). V lost 4 bases and J 6 bases, leaving 13 bases between the germline ends. Germline assignment: CDR1 SGHRS and CDR2 YFSETQ. The CDR3 is 13 amino acids. The CDR3 reads CASSTGTGAEAFF. In DNA, the CDR3 is TGCGCCAGCAGCACCGGGACGGGGGCTGAAGCTTTCTTT.

The chain has TRBV16 and TRBJ2-1, with TRBD2 matching 10 bases. CDR1 is KGHSY and CDR2 is FQNENV in the germline V gene. The CDR3 runs 15 residues. The trim removed 4 bases at V and 9 bases at J, leaving 9 bases unmatched. The CDR3 region has the DNA TGTGCCAGCAGCCCTCCTAGCGGGGGAATAGTTGAGCAGTTCTTC. It specifies CASSPPSGGIVEQFF.

This clone occurred a few times. This sequence joins TRBV5-4 and TRBJ1-1, with 7 bases matching TRBD1. Germline V lookup: CDR1 SGHNT, CDR2 YYREEE (reference sequence). V shed 4 bases and J 2 bases; nucleotides not matched to a gene: 11. This CDR3 is 16 amino acids long. As DNA, the CDR3 is TGTGCCAGCAGCCCCGGGACAGCCTCTGCTAACACTGAAGCTTTCTTT. This encodes CASSPGTASANTEAFF.

Only one count was recorded for this clone. V and J are TRBV25-1 and TRBJ2-1; TRBD2 matches at 10 bases. The germline V gene encodes CDR1 MGHDK and CDR2 SYGVNS. The CDR3 covers 15 residues. Trimming took 5 bases from V and 9 from J; bases not matched to a gene: 10. The DNA of the CDR3 is TGTGCCAGCAGTCGGTCCGAGCGGGGGGGCACTGAGCAGTTCTTC. Its protein is CASSRSERGGTEQFF.

This clone was detected only a few times. V is TRBV19 and J is TRBJ1-3; D not certain. The germline V gene has CDR1 LNHDA and CDR2 SQIVND (reference sequence). The CDR3 length is 14 residues. Between the trimmed V and J ends, which lost 1 base and 2 bases, there was a span of 6 bases. The CDR3 loop reads CASSIGDAGNTIYF. DNA for the CDR3: TGTGCCAGTAGTATAGGAGATGCTGGAAACACCATATATTTT.

The CDR3 region is CASSLAVSGGAGGELFF. The DNA of the CDR3 is TGTGCCAGCAGCTTAGCCGTTAGCGGGGGGGCTGGCGGGGAGCTGTTTTTT. V gene TRBV7-2 combines with J gene TRBJ2-2, with 11 bases lining up with TRBD2. The CDR3 length is 17 residues. With V trimmed by 0 bases and J by 7 bases, 7 bases remained unmatched. Germline V gene lookup returns CDR1 SGHTA and CDR2 FQGNSA.

CDR3: CATSSGQGNNQPQHF. In DNA, the CDR3 is TGTGCCACCAGCAGCGGACAGGGGAACAATCAGCCCCAGCATTTT. The rearrangement uses TRBV15 and TRBJ1-5; TRBD1 matches at 9 bases. V was clipped by 3 bases and J by 3 bases; unmatched bases: 3. Per the germline V gene, CDR1 is LNHNV and CDR2 is YYDKDF (reference sequence). The CDR3 length is 15 residues.

The chain has TRBV30 and TRBJ1-4; D ambiguous. The CDR3 has 14 amino acids. Germline CDR1 reads GTSNPN; CDR2 reads SVGIG (reference sequence). Trimming stripped 6 bases from V and 4 bases from J, with 15 bases between. The CDR3 nucleotides are TGTGCCTGCCTAAACCGGGCGGGTAATGAAAAACTGTTTTTT. Translating gives CACLNRAGNEKLFF.

The chain recombines TRBV7-2 with TRBJ1-5; TRBD1 is a possible D gene (5 bases). Germline CDR1 reads SGHTA; CDR2 reads FQGNSA. Trimming shortened V by 6 bases and J by 0 bases, and 12 bases separated the two germline ends. The CDR3 spans 15 residues. The CDR3 sequence: CASSDDRYSNQPQHF. DNA for the CDR3: TGTGCCAGCAGTGACGACAGATATAGCAATCAGCCCCAGCATTTT.

CDR3 loop: CASSLQGANTEAFF. In nucleotides, the CDR3 is TGTGCCAGCAGCTTACAGGGGGCGAACACTGAAGCTTTCTTT. J is TRBJ1-1 and V is TRBV7-9; 8 bases are a match to TRBD1. The CDR3 consists of 14 residues. The V gene's germline CDR1 is SEHNR and CDR2 FQNEAQ (reference sequence). Unmatched junction bases numbered 0, after V lost 2 bases and J lost 1 base.